These T cell receptor beta chains were read from a single sample in a study of blood T cell repertoires in COVID-19. The table came from immunoSEQ multiplex PCR; TCRdb's copy has only in-frame clones and leaves some out. The sample has more than 15,000 clones; roughly 75% are singletons. The source material was peripheral blood. These receptors were taken from a man aged 55 to 69 with active or convalescent COVID-19. Each CDR3 is given without its conserved first and last residue. The D gene is left open where the match is weak.

D | V | CDR3
TRBD1 | TRBV30 | AWSSGGAETQY
NA | TRBV19 | ASSIVAGSTDTQY
NA | TRBV25-1 | ASSEFGEANYGYT
TRBD2 | TRBV3-1/TRBV3-2 | ASTASGGADTQY
NA | TRBV10-3 | AISAGDHGYT
NA | TRBV28 | ASLTSGTTGKGQPQH
TRBD1 | TRBV4-2 | ASSQPQGADETQY
NA | TRBV6-5 | ASRGFADSNQPQH
NA | TRBV20-1 | SASAGPGNTIY
TRBD2 | TRBV5-1 | ASSLALRGGGDTQY
TRBD2 | TRBV2 | ASQRGGRETQY
NA | TRBV10-3 | AISESLLGSQETQY
TRBD1 | TRBV6-5 | ASRTGVAIYGYT
TRBD2 | TRBV5-8 | ASSFKRVSGSSADTQY
NA | TRBV9 | ASSVTESTEAF
NA | TRBV12-5 | ASGLVPGARDTQY
NA | TRBV2 | ASTGFSSGNTIY
TRBD2 | TRBV27 | ASSSSGTLSYEQY
NA | TRBV7-8 | ASSLERRTGELF
TRBD2 | TRBV3-1/TRBV3-2 | ASSVPGLGEETQY
TRBD2 | TRBV7-3 | ASSLGLAGGQETQY
NA | TRBV6-5 | ASSTGTEAF